This T cell receptor (beta chain) was captured in a study of CD8+CD57+ T cells in acquired aplastic anemia. Study details: CD4+ and CD8+ cells, once sorted, gave DNA averaging roughly 3 ug. Approximately 11 million reads, on average, were obtained for CD4+ cells from healthy donors.

Notes on the study in general: With respect to CD8+ Simpson's diversity, patients and controls did not differ significantly. Between patients and controls, 25 to 30 CD8+ CDR3 sequences were found in common.

Profiling of TCR beta VDJ combinations and CDR3 sequences used genomic DNA as template. MiXCR was run by TCRdb on the reads, yielding one entry per CDR3 protein. There are about 190,000 distinct CDR3 sequences in the sample; approximately 52% occur only once, and about 17% lies in the top ten. With 1 base clipped from V and 8 bases from J, the junction kept 6 bases outside the gene matches. Germline V gives CDR1 MGHDK, CDR2 SYGVNS. CDR3 length equals 15 residues. Regarding this clonotype: Its target is unknown.

The V call is TRBV25-1, the J call TRBJ2-1; TRBD1 matches 9 bases. The source material was sorted CD4+, CD8+, or CD8+CD57+ T cells (not recorded which) from PBMCs. This TCR came from a human donor in good health, serving as a control. The CDR3 DNA sequence: TGTGCCAGCAGTGAATGGACAGGGGATAAGGATGAGCAGTTCTTC. This codes for CASSEWTGDKDEQFF.